This is a list of T cell receptor beta chains from one sample in a study of metastatic and nonmetastatic thyroid tumors. TCRdb re-called the PCR reads with MiXCR. The sample shows approximately 69,000 clones, 14% of them seen only once. The sequenced sample was blood. The receptor set was obtained from a male donor with papillary thyroid cancer or a benign thyroid nodule (not recorded which). Some clones in this sample may be carry-over from other donors' samples. The CDR3 runs from the conserved cysteine through the conserved F or W. The D gene is left open where the match is weak. Only some rows state a clone size, as once, few, many or a class for expanded clones.

v_gene	j_gene	abundance	d_gene	CDR3nt	CDR3aa
TRBV3-1	TRBJ2-2	many	-	TGTGCCAGCAGCCAAGGGGTGGGACGGGAAGGGACCGGGGAGCTGTTTTTT	CASSQGVGREGTGELFF
TRBV19	TRBJ2-1	many	-	TGTGCCAGTAGGTTCAACTACAATGAGCAGTTCTTC	CASRFNYNEQFF
TRBV6-1	TRBJ1-5	few	-	TGTGCCAGCTCCGAGGACAGTCGCATTGTGGCCCAGCATTTT	CASSEDSRIVAQHF
TRBV11-2	TRBJ2-1	many	TRBD2	TGTGCCAGCAGTGACTGGACTAGCGGGAGGAATGAGCAGTTCTTC	CASSDWTSGRNEQFF
TRBV28	TRBJ2-7	-	TRBD2	TGTGCCAGCGGGAGGGCCTACGAGCAGTACTTC	CASGRAYEQYF
TRBV6-1	TRBJ2-7	many	-	TGTGCCAGCAGTCAAGCGGATAGCTCCTACGAGCAGTACTTC	CASSQADSSYEQYF
TRBV5-1	TRBJ2-7	many	TRBD2	TGCGCCAGCAGGCAGGGCAGCGGGAGCTCCTACGAGCAGTACTTC	CASRQGSGSSYEQYF
TRBV20-1	TRBJ2-6	few	-	TGCAGTGCTAGCCCTTGGACGACTGGGGCCAACGTCCTGAATTTC	CSASPWTTGANVLNF
TRBV5-6	TRBJ1-5	many	TRBD1	TGTGCCAGCACCCTCCGGGACAGGGGAAGCAATCAGCCCCAGCATTTT	CASTLRDRGSNQPQHF
TRBV7-2	TRBJ2-1	many	-	TGTGCCAGCAGACCTCCGGGACATAGTTCGGTTTTCTTC	CASRPPGHSSVFF
TRBV2	TRBJ2-3	many	-	TGTGCCAGCAGCCTCTGGGCGGCGGGGACAGATACGCAGTATTTT	CASSLWAAGTDTQYF
TRBV2	TRBJ1-1	-	TRBD1	TGTGCCAGCATTCATCCCGCAGGGGGAACTGAAGCTTTCTTC	CASIHPAGGTEAFF
TRBV19	TRBJ2-2	many	-	TGTGCCAGTAGGGAGAGGGAAAACACCGGGGAGCTGTTTTTT	CASRERENTGELFF
TRBV6-1	TRBJ1-1	medium-sized	TRBD1	TGTGCCAGCAGTGGCCGGACAGGGGCTAACACTGAAGCTTTCTTT	CASSGRTGANTEAFF
TRBV6-1	TRBJ2-2	few	-	TGTGCTAGCAGAGGCACCGGGGAGATATTTTTT	CASRGTGEIFF
TRBV28	TRBJ2-7	many	-	TGTGCCAGCAGTTTCAGGAGGGAAGCCTCCTACGAGCAGTACTTC	CASSFRREASYEQYF
TRBV20-1	TRBJ1-1	many	-	TGCAGTGCTAGAGATGCCTCGGTGGGACACACTGAAGCTTTCTTT	CSARDASVGHTEAFF
TRBV6-2/TRBV6-3	TRBJ2-7	many	-	TGTGCCAGCAGTTATCTTATCTACGAGCAGTACTTC	CASSYLIYEQYF
TRBV5-5	TRBJ2-2	-	TRBD1	TGTGCCAGCATTCCTTCGGGACAGGCCAACACCGGGGAGCTGTTTTTT	CASIPSGQANTGELFF
TRBV6-1	TRBJ2-3	many	-	TGTGCCAGCAGCCGAACAGCAGATACGCAGTATTTT	CASSRTADTQYF
TRBV27	TRBJ1-5	many	TRBD1	TGTGCCAGCAGTCCGGGGGGACAGGGAGCTGGGCAGCCCCAGCATTTT	CASSPGGQGAGQPQHF
TRBV11-1	TRBJ2-1	few	-	TGTGCCAGCAGCGTAAACGATGGGGATGAGCAGTTCTTC	CASSVNDGDEQFF
TRBV30	TRBJ1-4	few	-	TGTGCCTGGAGTGTGGAACTGGGTACTAATGAAAAACTGTTTTTT	CAWSVELGTNEKLFF
TRBV28	TRBJ1-3	many	-	TGTGCCAGCAGTTCCGGCACCCCGCTTGGAAACACCATATATTTT	CASSSGTPLGNTIYF